This is a list of T cell receptor beta chains from one sample in a study of shared clonotypes between healthy human individuals. The protocol was immunoSEQ multiplex PCR, while the TCRdb copy is restricted to in-frame clones and leaves out a portion. The sample has around 1 million clones; 76% are singletons. Sequenced input: memory CD4+ T cells sorted from blood. Source of these receptors: a man aged 18-30 years in good health. Both conserved end residues are part of each CDR3. A D gene is named only where the DNA matches it firmly. The size entry is marked missing in some rows and otherwise reads once, few, many or a size class.

V: TRBV7-2
size: -
D: TRBD2
length: 16
J: TRBJ2-2
DNA: TGTGCCAGCAGCTTAGCGAGCGGGGTGAACACCGGGGAGCTGTTTTTT
CDR3: CASSLASGVNTGELFF

V: TRBV7-9
size: -
D: -
length: 14
J: TRBJ2-6
DNA: TGTGCCAGCAGCTTGAGCTCTGGGGCCAACGTCCTGACTTTC
CDR3: CASSLSSGANVLTF

V: TRBV7-9
size: -
D: -
length: 14
J: TRBJ1-5
DNA: TGTGCCAGCAGCTTCGGAACCGAGGCTCAGCCCCAGCATTTT
CDR3: CASSFGTEAQPQHF

V: TRBV5-4
size: many
D: -
length: 15
J: TRBJ2-2
DNA: TGTGCCAGCAGCCGAGGAGGCGTGTCCACCGGGGAGCTGTTTTTT
CDR3: CASSRGGVSTGELFF

V: TRBV7-2
size: few
D: TRBD1
length: 16
J: TRBJ2-5
DNA: TGTGCCAGCAGCTTAGACGGGGGACAGGTGGGACGGACCCAGTACTTC
CDR3: CASSLDGGQVGRTQYF

V: TRBV18
size: -
D: -
length: 14
J: TRBJ2-7
DNA: TGTGCCAGCTCACCCCCCAGGGGTCCCTACGAGCAGTACTTC
CDR3: CASSPPRGPYEQYF

V: TRBV11-2
size: -
D: -
length: 11
J: TRBJ2-5
DNA: TGTGCCAGCAGCCCCGGCTCGGCCCAGTACTTC
CDR3: CASSPGSAQYF

V: TRBV5-4
size: once
D: -
length: 13
J: TRBJ2-5
DNA: TGTGCCAGCAGCCAGCCGAACCAAGAGACCCAGTACTTC
CDR3: CASSQPNQETQYF

V: TRBV6-6
size: -
D: -
length: 14
J: TRBJ1-1
DNA: TGTGCCAGCAGTTACTCTTCCCCGGGGACTGAAGCTTTCTTT
CDR3: CASSYSSPGTEAFF

V: TRBV6-1
size: -
D: -
length: 15
J: TRBJ1-2
DNA: TGTGCCACTTTACCTGATCTGCCGATTAACTATGGCTACACCTTC
CDR3: CATLPDLPINYGYTF

V: TRBV7-8
size: -
D: -
length: 17
J: TRBJ1-5
DNA: TGTGCCAGCAGCTTACGGCAGGGCCTAAATAGCAATCAGCCCCAGCATTTT
CDR3: CASSLRQGLNSNQPQHF

V: TRBV19
size: -
D: -
length: 13
J: TRBJ2-1
DNA: TGTGCCAGCCGGGACAATAATTACAATGAGCAGTTCTTC
CDR3: CASRDNNYNEQFF

V: TRBV6-6
size: -
D: TRBD1
length: 14
J: TRBJ2-7
DNA: TGTGCCAGCAGTTTCCCCGACAGGGGTTACGAGCAGTACTTC
CDR3: CASSFPDRGYEQYF

V: TRBV11-2
size: -
D: -
length: 15
J: TRBJ2-5
DNA: TGTGCCAGCAGCTTAGTTTCCGGCGGGCCGGAGACCCAGTACTTC
CDR3: CASSLVSGGPETQYF

V: TRBV6-1
size: -
D: -
length: 14
J: TRBJ2-2
DNA: TGTGCCAGCCAAAACAGGGGGGGCACCGGGGAGCTGTTTTTT
CDR3: CASQNRGGTGELFF

V: TRBV7-9
size: -
D: -
length: 14
J: TRBJ2-7
DNA: TGTGCCAGCAGCTTAGATGGCAGATCCTACGAGCAGTACTTC
CDR3: CASSLDGRSYEQYF

V: TRBV11-2
size: few
D: TRBD2
length: 17
J: TRBJ2-7
DNA: TGTGCCAGCAGCCCCGGACTAGCGGGAGGGCTTAAGGGCGAGCAGTACTTC
CDR3: CASSPGLAGGLKGEQYF

V: TRBV29-1
size: -
D: TRBD2
length: 13
J: TRBJ2-3
DNA: TGCAGCGCGGGAGGGGTTCGCACAGATACGCAGTATTTT
CDR3: CSAGGVRTDTQYF

V: TRBV9
size: -
D: TRBD1
length: 14
J: TRBJ1-1
DNA: TGTGCCAGCAGCGCGGGACAGGGGGGTACTGAAGCTTTCTTT
CDR3: CASSAGQGGTEAFF

V: TRBV13
size: -
D: TRBD1
length: 15
J: TRBJ2-1
DNA: TGTGCCAGCAGCTCCGGGACAGGGGCCTACGGTGAGCAGTTCTTC
CDR3: CASSSGTGAYGEQFF

V: TRBV6-5
size: many
D: -
length: 11
J: TRBJ1-1
DNA: TGTGCCAGCCAGGGTTTCACTGAAGCTTTCTTT
CDR3: CASQGFTEAFF

V: TRBV9
size: few
D: TRBD1
length: 17
J: TRBJ1-1
DNA: TGTGCCAGCAGCGAATCCGGGACAGGGGGCGGAAAAACTGAAGCTTTCTTT
CDR3: CASSESGTGGGKTEAFF

V: TRBV30
size: once
D: -
length: 16
J: TRBJ2-7
DNA: TGTGCCTGGAGTGTATGGGGTAGGACTGCTACCTACGAGCAGTACTTC
CDR3: CAWSVWGRTATYEQYF

V: TRBV6-6
size: -
D: -
length: 13
J: TRBJ2-2
DNA: TGTGCCAGCAGTCCCGCGGGGACCGGGGAGCTGTTTTTT
CDR3: CASSPAGTGELFF

V: TRBV5-1
size: -
D: -
length: 16
J: TRBJ2-1
DNA: TGCGCCAGCAGCTTGGTGGCCGGGACACCCTCCAATGAGCAGTTCTTC
CDR3: CASSLVAGTPSNEQFF

V: TRBV29-1
size: -
D: TRBD1
length: 15
J: TRBJ1-2
DNA: TGCAGCGTTGAAGAGATTGGGACAGGGCGTTTTGGCTACACCTTC
CDR3: CSVEEIGTGRFGYTF

V: TRBV7-3
size: -
D: TRBD2
length: 15
J: TRBJ2-3
DNA: TGTGCCAGCAGCGCCCTAGCGGGAGGTCGAGATACGCAGTATTTT
CDR3: CASSALAGGRDTQYF

V: TRBV6-1
size: -
D: -
length: 15
J: TRBJ2-5
DNA: TGTGCCAGCAGTGAACAAGACGCAAGCAGCGAGACCCAGTACTTC
CDR3: CASSEQDASSETQYF

V: TRBV18
size: -
D: -
length: 13
J: TRBJ2-7
DNA: TGTGCCAGCCCCGGACTTTCGACGGGCGAGCAGTACTTC
CDR3: CASPGLSTGEQYF

V: TRBV5-1
size: -
D: TRBD2
length: 18
J: TRBJ2-1
DNA: TGCGCCAGCAGCCTCCTCGGACTAGCGGGGGGACTTAGGCATGAGCAGTTCTTC
CDR3: CASSLLGLAGGLRHEQFF

V: TRBV18
size: -
D: TRBD1
length: 16
J: TRBJ2-7
DNA: TGTGCCAGCTCACCGGGACAGGGGGACCTTGGGTACGAGCAGTACTTC
CDR3: CASSPGQGDLGYEQYF

V: TRBV5-1
size: -
D: -
length: 18
J: TRBJ2-5
DNA: TGCGCCAGCAGCTTGGTCGGGGGGACACACACCGTCCAAGAGACCCAGTACTTC
CDR3: CASSLVGGTHTVQETQYF

V: TRBV11-1
size: -
D: -
length: 13
J: TRBJ1-1
DNA: TGTGCCAGCAGCTATCACAGGGTCACTGAAGCTTTCTTT
CDR3: CASSYHRVTEAFF

V: TRBV19
size: -
D: -
length: 15
J: TRBJ1-2
DNA: TGTGCCAGTAGTACGACAGGAATATCTAACTATGGCTACACCTTC
CDR3: CASSTTGISNYGYTF

V: TRBV5-6
size: few
D: -
length: 13
J: TRBJ1-5
DNA: TGTGCCAGCAGCCGGCGGAGTGATCAGCCCCAGCATTTT
CDR3: CASSRRSDQPQHF